In its sample, the clone carrying this T cell receptor (beta chain) was seen many times. What it binds is unknown. This CDR3 is 15 amino acids long. Germline V gives CDR1 MNHEY, CDR2 SVGEGT. The trim removed 6 bases at V and 5 bases at J, leaving 11 bases unmatched. The sample originates from a study of T cells in Graves' hyperthyroidism and ophthalmopathy. Findings and limits, study-wide: Ophthalmopathy was told apart from stable hyperthyroidism by a 13 V-J model.

Lactation, pregnancy, other autoimmune disease or uncontrolled infection led to exclusion of patients. RNA transcripts served as the template for amplifying TCR beta CDR3 regions. A set of HTBI primers served as the primers for a first-round RT-PCR of the TCR CDR3. TCRdb called the multiplex PCR reads again in MiXCR, with one record for every CDR3 protein. The sample shows fewer than 450,000 distinct CDR3 sequences, around 15% of them seen only once. The material sequenced was blood. The receptor was derived from a man in his fifties with Graves' ophthalmopathy. The chain couples TRBV6-2 or TRBV6-3 to TRBJ2-7; 9 nucleotides match TRBD1. CDR3 sequence (DNA): TGTGCCAGCAGCGCCCTGGGGACAGGGAACGACGAGCAGTACTTC. This codes for CASSALGTGNDEQYF.